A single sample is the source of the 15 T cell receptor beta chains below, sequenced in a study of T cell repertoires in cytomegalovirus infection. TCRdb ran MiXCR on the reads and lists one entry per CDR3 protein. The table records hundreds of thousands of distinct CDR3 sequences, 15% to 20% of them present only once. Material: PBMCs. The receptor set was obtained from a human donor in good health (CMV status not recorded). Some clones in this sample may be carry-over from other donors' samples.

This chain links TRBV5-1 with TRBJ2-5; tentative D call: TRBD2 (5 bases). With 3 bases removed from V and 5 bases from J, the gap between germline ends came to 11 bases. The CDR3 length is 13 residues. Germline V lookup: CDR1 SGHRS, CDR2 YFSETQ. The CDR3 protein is CASSYKEAETQYF. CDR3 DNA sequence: TGCGCCAGCAGCTACAAGGAGGCGGAGACCCAGTACTTC.

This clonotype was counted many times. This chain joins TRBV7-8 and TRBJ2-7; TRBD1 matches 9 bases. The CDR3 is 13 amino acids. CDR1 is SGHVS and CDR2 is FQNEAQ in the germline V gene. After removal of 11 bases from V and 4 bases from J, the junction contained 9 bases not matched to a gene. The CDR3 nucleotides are TGTGCCGTATCCGGGACAGGGCAGTACGAGCAGTACTTC. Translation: CAVSGTGQYEQYF. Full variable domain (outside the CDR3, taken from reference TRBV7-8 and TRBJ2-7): GAGVSQSPRYKVAKRGQDVALRCDPISGHVSLFWYQQALGQGPEFLTYFQNEAQLDKSGLPSDRFFAERPEGSVSTLKIQRTQQEDSAVYLCAVSGTGQYEQYFGPGTRLTVT.

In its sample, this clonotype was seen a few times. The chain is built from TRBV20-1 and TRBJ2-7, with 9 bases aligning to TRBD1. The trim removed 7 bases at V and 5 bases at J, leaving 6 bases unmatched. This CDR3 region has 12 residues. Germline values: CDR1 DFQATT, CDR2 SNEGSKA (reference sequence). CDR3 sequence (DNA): TGCAGTGTCCAACAGGGGGCCCACGAGCAGTACTTC. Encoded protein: CSVQQGAHEQYF.

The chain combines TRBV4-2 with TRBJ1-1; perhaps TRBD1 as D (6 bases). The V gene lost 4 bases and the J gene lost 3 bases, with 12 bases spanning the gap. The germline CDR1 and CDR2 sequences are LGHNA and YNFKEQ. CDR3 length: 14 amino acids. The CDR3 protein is CASSLYSGDTEAFF. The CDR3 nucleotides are TGTGCCAGCAGCCTATATTCAGGGGACACTGAAGCTTTCTTT.

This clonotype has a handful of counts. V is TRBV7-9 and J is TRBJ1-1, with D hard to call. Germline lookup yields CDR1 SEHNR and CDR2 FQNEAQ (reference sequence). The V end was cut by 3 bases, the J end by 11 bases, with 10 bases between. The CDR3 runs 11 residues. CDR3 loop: CASSLNSNAFF. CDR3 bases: TGTGCCAGCAGCTTGAACTCCAACGCTTTCTTT. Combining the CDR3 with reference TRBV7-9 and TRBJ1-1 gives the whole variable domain DTGVSQNPRHKITKRGQNVTFRCDPISEHNRLYWYRQTLGQGPEFLTYFQNEAQLEKSRLLSDRFSAERPKGSFSTLEIQRTEQGDSAMYLCASSLNSNAFFGQGTRLTVV.

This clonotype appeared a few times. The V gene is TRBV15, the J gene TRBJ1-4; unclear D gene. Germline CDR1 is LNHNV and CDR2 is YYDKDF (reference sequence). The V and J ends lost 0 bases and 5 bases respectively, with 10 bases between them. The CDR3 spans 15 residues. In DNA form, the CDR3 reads TGTGCCACCAGCAGAGATATGGGCGGCAATGAAAAACTGTTTTTT. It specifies CATSRDMGGNEKLFF. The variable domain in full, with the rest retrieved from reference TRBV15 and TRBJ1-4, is DAMVIQNPRYQVTQFGKPVTLSCSQTLNHNVMYWYQQKSSQAPKLLFHYYDKDFNNEADTPDNFQSRRPNTSFCFLDIRSPGLGDTAMYLCATSRDMGGNEKLFFGSGTQLSVL.

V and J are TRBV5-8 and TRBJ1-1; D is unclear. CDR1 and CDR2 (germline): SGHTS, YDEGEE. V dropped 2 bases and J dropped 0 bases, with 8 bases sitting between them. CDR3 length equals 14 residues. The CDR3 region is CASSFPGMNTEAFF. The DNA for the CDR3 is TGTGCCAGCAGCTTCCCCGGGATGAACACTGAAGCTTTCTTT.

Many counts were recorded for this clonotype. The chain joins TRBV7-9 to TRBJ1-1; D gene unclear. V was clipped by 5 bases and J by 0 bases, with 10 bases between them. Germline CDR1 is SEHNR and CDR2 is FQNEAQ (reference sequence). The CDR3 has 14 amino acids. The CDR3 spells CASSLIDVNTEAFF. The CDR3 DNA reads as TGTGCCAGCAGCCTAATAGACGTGAACACTGAAGCTTTCTTT.

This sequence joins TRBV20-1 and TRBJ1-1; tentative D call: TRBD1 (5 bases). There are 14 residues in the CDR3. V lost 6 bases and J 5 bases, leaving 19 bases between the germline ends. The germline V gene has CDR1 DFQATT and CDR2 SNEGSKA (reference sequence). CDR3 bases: TGCAGTGCCCATAGACCCAACGGGGGGACTGAAGCTTTCTTT. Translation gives CSAHRPNGGTEAFF.

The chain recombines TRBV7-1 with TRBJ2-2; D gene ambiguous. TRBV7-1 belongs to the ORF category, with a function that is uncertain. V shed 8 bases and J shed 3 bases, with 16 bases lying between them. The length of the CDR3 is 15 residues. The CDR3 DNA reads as TGTGCCAGCGGCGTTTTGACTCCGCACACCGGGGAGCTGTTTTTT. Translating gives CASGVLTPHTGELFF.

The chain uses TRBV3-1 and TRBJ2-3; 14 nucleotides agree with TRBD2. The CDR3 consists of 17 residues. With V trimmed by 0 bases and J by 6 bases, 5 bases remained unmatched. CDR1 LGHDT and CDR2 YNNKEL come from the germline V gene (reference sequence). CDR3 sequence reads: CASSQETSGGALDTQYF. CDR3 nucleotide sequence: TGTGCCAGCAGCCAAGAGACTAGCGGGGGGGCCTTGGATACGCAGTATTTT.

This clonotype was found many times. CDR3 DNA sequence: TGTGCCAGCAGCTTAGAAGCGGGTTCCGAGACCCAGTACTTC. It codes for CASSLEAGSETQYF. The chain joins TRBV11-3 to TRBJ2-5, with D possibly matching TRBD2 (6 bases). V shed 0 bases and J shed 5 bases, with 10 bases lying between them. Germline assignment: CDR1 SGHNT and CDR2 YENEEA. This CDR3 is 14 amino acids long.

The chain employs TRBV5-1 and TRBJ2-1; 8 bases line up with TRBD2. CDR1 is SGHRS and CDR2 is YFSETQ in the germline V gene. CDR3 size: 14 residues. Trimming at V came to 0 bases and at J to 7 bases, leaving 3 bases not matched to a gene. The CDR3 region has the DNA TGCGCCAGCAGCTTGGTAGCGGGGTTAAATGAGCAGTTCTTC. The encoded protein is CASSLVAGLNEQFF.

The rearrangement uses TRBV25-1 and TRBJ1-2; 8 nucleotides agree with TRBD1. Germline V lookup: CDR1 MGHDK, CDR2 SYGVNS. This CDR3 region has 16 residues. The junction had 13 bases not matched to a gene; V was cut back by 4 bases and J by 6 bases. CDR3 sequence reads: CASSGPWTGSGDGYTF. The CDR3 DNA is TGTGCCAGCAGTGGGCCCTGGACAGGGAGCGGTGATGGCTACACCTTC.

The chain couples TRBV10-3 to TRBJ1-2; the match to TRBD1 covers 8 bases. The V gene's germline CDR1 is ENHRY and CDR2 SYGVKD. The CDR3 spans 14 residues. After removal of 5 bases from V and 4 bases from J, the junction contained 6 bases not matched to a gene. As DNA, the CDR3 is TGTGCCATCAGTCAGGGGGCACGGATCTATGGCTACACCTTC. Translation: CAISQGARIYGYTF.